The rows below give T cell receptor beta chains drawn from one sample of a study of T cells in Graves' hyperthyroidism and ophthalmopathy. TCRdb re-called the multiplex PCR reads through MiXCR, storing one row per CDR3 protein. The sample records hundreds of thousands of distinct CDR3 sequences, over 15% being singletons. The sequenced sample was blood. These receptors were collected from a woman aged 18-29 years with Graves' hyperthyroidism. Both conserved end residues are part of each CDR3. D genes are given only for firm matches. Not all rows give a size; the values are once, few, many and, for expanded clones, a class.

v_call	d_call	j_call	clone_size	cdr3_nt	cdr3_aa
TRBV27	TRBD2	TRBJ2-3	many	TGTGCCAGCAGTCCCTCTAGCGGGGGGGACACAGATACGCAGTATTTT	CASSPSSGGDTDTQYF
TRBV20-1	-	TRBJ1-1	many	TGCAGTGCCCGGGTCGGCCCGAACACTGAAGCTTTCTTT	CSARVGPNTEAFF
TRBV20-1	-	TRBJ1-1	many	TGCAGCCCCGGTCGGGGGGCGAGGGACACTGAAGCTTTCTTT	CSPGRGARDTEAFF
TRBV28	-	TRBJ2-4	many	TGTGCCAGCAGTTTAGCACACGAGGGGGTAGCCAAAAACATTCAGTACTTC	CASSLAHEGVAKNIQYF
TRBV28	TRBD1	TRBJ1-2	-	TGTGCCAGCAGTCTCGTCATCCCGGGACAGGCCGCCAGCTACACCTTC	CASSLVIPGQAASYTF
TRBV20-1	TRBD2	TRBJ2-7	-	TGCAGTGCTAGAAGGACTAGCGGGGTCTTGGACGAGCAGTACTTC	CSARRTSGVLDEQYF
TRBV28	-	TRBJ1-6	-	TGTGCCAGCAGTTGGGACTCGACAGGCAATAATTCACCCCTCCACTTT	CASSWDSTGNNSPLHF
TRBV10-1	-	TRBJ2-2	-	TGCGCCAGTAGGACGGAAAAGAACACCGGGGAGCTGTTTTTT	CASRTEKNTGELFF
TRBV29-1	TRBD2	TRBJ2-7	few	TGCAGCGTTGGGGGACTAGCGGGGGGCTCCTACGAGCAGTACTTC	CSVGGLAGGSYEQYF
TRBV2	-	TRBJ2-7	many	TGTGCCAGCAGTGACAATCCGGCCAGCGAGCAGTACTTC	CASSDNPASEQYF
TRBV11-3	-	TRBJ2-3	many	TGTGCCAGCAGCCGCGGGTCCCTTCCCACCACAGATACGCAGTATTTT	CASSRGSLPTTDTQYF
TRBV20-1	-	TRBJ2-1	many	TGCAGTGCTAGAGAGGACCTGCGGGGAGCCTCCTACAATGAGCAGTTCTTC	CSAREDLRGASYNEQFF
TRBV3-1	-	TRBJ1-1	few	TGTGCCAGCAGCCAACTCCAGGCGAACACTGAAGCTTTCTTT	CASSQLQANTEAFF
TRBV6-1	TRBD1	TRBJ2-5	few	TGTGCCAGCGACAGGGGTTTTGGAGAGACCCAGTACTTC	CASDRGFGETQYF
TRBV6-1	TRBD2	TRBJ2-3	many	TGTGCCAGCAGTGAGCCAAGCGGGAGAGGCGCAGATACGCAGTATTTT	CASSEPSGRGADTQYF
TRBV7-6	TRBD1	TRBJ1-1	few	TGTGCCAGCAGCTCCCGGGACAGGGGGCTGTCTGGTACTGAAGCTTTCTTT	CASSSRDRGLSGTEAFF
TRBV4-3	-	TRBJ2-2	-	TGCGCCAGCAGCCAAGAAGCCGGGATCAACACCGGGGAGCTGTTTTTT	CASSQEAGINTGELFF
TRBV11-3	TRBD2	TRBJ2-1	-	TGTGCCAGCAGCCTCATTCTAGCGGGGAACTACAATGAGCAGTTCTTC	CASSLILAGNYNEQFF
TRBV24-1	-	TRBJ2-7	-	TGTGCCACCAGTTGGAAGGACGAGCAGTACTTC	CATSWKDEQYF
TRBV7-9	TRBD1	TRBJ1-5	few	TGTGCCAGCAGCCCCTGGGACAGAGATCAGCCCCAGCATTTT	CASSPWDRDQPQHF
TRBV7-9	-	TRBJ2-5	many	TGTGCCAGCAGCTTAATAGGAGTAAAGGAGACCCAGTACTTC	CASSLIGVKETQYF
TRBV28	TRBD1	TRBJ1-1	few	TGTGCCAGCAGCCCATTCTGGGACAGGGGGGCTTTCTTT	CASSPFWDRGAFF
TRBV10-3	TRBD1	TRBJ2-3	-	TGTGCCATCAGTACAGGACAGGGAGGCCCAGATACGCAGTATTTT	CAISTGQGGPDTQYF
TRBV27	TRBD1	TRBJ1-6	many	TGTGCCAGCAGTATATTGGACAGGGCTGCACCCCTCCACTTT	CASSILDRAAPLHF
TRBV6-2/TRBV6-3	-	TRBJ1-1	many	TGTGCCAGCAGTTACGAAGCAGCTGGGGGGGCCACTGAAGCTTTCTTT	CASSYEAAGGATEAFF
TRBV12-5	TRBD1	TRBJ2-3	few	TGTGCTAGTGGTCCGCGGTTACCTGGGACAGGGCATCCAGATACGCAGTATTTT	CASGPRLPGTGHPDTQYF